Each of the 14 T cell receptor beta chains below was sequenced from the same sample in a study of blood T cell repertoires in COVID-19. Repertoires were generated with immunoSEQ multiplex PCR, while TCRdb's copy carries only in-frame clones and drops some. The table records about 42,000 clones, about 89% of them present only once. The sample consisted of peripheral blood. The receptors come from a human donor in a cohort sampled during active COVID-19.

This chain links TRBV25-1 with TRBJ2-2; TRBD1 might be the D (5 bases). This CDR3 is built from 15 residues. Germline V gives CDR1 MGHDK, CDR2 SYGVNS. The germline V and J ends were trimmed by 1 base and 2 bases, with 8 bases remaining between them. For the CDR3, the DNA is TGTGCCAGCAGTGAATGGGGCAGAAACACCGGGGAGCTGTTTTTT. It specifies CASSEWGRNTGELFF. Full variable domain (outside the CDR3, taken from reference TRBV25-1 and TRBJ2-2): EADIYQTPRYLVIGTGKKITLECSQTMGHDKMYWYQQDPGMELHLIHYSYGVNSTEKGDLSSESTVSRIRTEHFPLTLESARPSHTSQYLCASSEWGRNTGELFFGEGSRLTVL.

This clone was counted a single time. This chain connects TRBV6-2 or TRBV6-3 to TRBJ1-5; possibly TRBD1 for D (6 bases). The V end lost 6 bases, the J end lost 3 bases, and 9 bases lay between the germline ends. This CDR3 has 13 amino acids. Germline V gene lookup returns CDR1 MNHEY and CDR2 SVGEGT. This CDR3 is CASSWTVNQPQHF. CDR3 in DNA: TGTGCCAGCAGCTGGACAGTCAATCAGCCCCAGCATTTT.

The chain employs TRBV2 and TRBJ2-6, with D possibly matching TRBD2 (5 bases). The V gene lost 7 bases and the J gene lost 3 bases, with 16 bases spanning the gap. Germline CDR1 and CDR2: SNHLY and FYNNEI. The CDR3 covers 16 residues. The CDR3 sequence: CASNLNRGFGANVLTF. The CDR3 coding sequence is TGTGCCAGCAACCTAAATCGGGGATTTGGGGCCAACGTCCTGACTTTC.

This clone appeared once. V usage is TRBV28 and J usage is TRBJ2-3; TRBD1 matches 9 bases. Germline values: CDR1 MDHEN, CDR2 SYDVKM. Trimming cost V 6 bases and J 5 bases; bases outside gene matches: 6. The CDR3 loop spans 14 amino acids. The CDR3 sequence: CASSRDRAIDTQYF. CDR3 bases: TGTGCCAGCAGCCGGGACAGGGCGATAGATACGCAGTATTTT.

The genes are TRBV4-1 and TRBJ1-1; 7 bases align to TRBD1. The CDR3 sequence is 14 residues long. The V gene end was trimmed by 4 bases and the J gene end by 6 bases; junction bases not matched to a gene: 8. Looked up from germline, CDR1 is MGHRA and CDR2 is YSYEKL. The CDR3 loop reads CASSRGQGVAEAFF. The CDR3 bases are TGCGCCAGCAGCCGGGGCCAGGGGGTAGCTGAAGCTTTCTTT.

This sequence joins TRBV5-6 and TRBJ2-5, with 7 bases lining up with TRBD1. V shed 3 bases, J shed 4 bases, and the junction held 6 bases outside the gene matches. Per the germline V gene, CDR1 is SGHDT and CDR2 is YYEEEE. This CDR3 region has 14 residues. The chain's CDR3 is CASSSGGEGETQYF. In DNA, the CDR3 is TGTGCCAGCAGCTCAGGGGGAGAAGGAGAGACCCAGTACTTC.

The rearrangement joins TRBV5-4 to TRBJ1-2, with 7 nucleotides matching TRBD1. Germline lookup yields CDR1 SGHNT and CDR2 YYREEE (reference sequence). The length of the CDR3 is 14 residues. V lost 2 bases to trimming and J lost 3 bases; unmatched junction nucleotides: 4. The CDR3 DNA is TGTGCCAGCAGCTTAGGGGGCGCGGACTATGGCTACACCTTC. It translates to CASSLGGADYGYTF.

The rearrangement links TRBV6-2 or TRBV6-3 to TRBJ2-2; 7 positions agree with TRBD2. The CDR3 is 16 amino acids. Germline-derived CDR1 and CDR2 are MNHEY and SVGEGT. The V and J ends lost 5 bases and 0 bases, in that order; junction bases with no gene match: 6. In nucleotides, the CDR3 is TGTGCCAGCAGTAGCTGGGGGGGTGCGAACACCGGGGAGCTGTTTTTT. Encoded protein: CASSSWGGANTGELFF.

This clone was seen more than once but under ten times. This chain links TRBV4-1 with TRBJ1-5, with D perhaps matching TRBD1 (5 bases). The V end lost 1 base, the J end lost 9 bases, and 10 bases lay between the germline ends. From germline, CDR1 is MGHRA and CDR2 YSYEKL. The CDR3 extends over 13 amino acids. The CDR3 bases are TGCGCCAGCAGCCAAGGGGTAGGGGTGCCCCAGCATTTT. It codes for CASSQGVGVPQHF.

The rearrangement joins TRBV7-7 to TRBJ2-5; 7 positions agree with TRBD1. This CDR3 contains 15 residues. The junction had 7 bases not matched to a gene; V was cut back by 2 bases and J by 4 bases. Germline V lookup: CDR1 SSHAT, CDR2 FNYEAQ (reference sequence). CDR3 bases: TGTGCCAGCAGCTTACTTAAAACAGGGGTAGAGACCCAGTACTTC. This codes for CASSLLKTGVETQYF.

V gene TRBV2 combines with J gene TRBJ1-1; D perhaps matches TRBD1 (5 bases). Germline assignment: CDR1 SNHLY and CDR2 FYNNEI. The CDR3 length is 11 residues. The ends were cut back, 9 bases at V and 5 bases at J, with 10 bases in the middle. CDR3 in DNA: TGTGCCAGGAGCGGGGGTACTGAAGCTTTCTTT. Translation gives CARSGGTEAFF.

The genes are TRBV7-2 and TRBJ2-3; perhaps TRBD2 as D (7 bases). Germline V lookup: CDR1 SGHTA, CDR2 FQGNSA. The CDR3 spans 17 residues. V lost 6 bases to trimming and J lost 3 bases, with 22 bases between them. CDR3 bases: TGTGCCAGCAGGGCCTTTATTGGGGGGGCAAAGACAGATACGCAGTATTTT. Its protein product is CASRAFIGGAKTDTQYF.

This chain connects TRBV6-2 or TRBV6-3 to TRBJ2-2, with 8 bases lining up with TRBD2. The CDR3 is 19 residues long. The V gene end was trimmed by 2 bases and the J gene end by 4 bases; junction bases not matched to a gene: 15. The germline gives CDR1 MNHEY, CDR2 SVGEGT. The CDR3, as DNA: TGTGCCAGCAGTTACGAACGTCCGGGGGGGCCCCGGGGCACCGGGGAGCTGTTTTTT. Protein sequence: CASSYERPGGPRGTGELFF.

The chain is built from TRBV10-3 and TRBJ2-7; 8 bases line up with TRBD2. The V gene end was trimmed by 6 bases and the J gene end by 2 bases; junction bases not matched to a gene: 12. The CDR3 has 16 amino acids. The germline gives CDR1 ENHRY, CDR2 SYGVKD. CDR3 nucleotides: TGTGCCATCAGCGAAGACTTTCCAGCGGGGGCCTACGAGCAGTACTTC. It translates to CAISEDFPAGAYEQYF.